This TCR beta chain was recorded in a study of identical twins. TCRdb recomputed calls from the 5' RACE reads with MiXCR, one row per CDR3 protein. The data contain around 490,000 distinct CDR3 sequences, approximately 15% of them singletons. CDR1 and CDR2 from the germline V gene are MGHRA and YSYEKL. V was pared by 2 bases and J by 7 bases, with 17 bases of the junction left unmatched. The CDR3 contains 19 residues. Separately, the same data were catalogued under a study of yellow fever vaccine responses in identical twins.

Sequencing used CD4+ T cells sorted from blood. The sequence came from a woman aged 18 to 35 in good health. The rearrangement joins TRBV4-1 to TRBJ2-1; 10 bases fit TRBD2. CDR3 DNA sequence: TGCGCCAGCAGCCAACTCCGGGACAGTCTAGCGGGAGTCGGTAATGAGCAGTTCTTC. This sequence encodes CASSQLRDSLAGVGNEQFF.